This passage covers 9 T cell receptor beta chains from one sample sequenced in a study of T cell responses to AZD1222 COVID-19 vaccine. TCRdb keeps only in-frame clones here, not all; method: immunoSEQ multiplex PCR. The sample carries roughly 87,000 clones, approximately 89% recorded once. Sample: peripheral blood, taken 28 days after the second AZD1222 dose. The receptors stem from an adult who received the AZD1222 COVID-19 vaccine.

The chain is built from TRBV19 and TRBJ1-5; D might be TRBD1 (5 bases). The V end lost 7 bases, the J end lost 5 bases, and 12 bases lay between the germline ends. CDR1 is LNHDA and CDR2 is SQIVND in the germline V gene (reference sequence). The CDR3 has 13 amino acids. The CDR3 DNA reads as TGTGCCAGTAAAGGGGACTGGCATCAGCCCCAGCATTTT. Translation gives CASKGDWHQPQHF.

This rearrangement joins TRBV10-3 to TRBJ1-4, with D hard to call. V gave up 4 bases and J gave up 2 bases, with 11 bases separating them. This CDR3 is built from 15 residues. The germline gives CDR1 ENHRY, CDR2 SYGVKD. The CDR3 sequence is CAISVSGVTNEKLFF. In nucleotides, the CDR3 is TGTGCCATCAGTGTAAGCGGGGTGACTAATGAAAAACTGTTTTTT.

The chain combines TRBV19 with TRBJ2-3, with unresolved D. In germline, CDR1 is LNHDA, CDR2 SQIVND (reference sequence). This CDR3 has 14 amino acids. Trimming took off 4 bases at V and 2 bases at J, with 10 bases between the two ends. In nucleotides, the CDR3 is TGTGCCAGTAGTACCCTGAGTTTCACAGATACGCAGTATTTT. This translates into CASSTLSFTDTQYF. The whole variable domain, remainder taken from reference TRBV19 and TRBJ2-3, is DGGITQSPKYLFRKEGQNVTLSCEQNLNHDAMYWYRQDPGQGLRLIYYSQIVNDFQKGDIAEGYSVSREKKESFPLTVTSAQKNPTAFYLCASSTLSFTDTQYFGPGTRLTVL.

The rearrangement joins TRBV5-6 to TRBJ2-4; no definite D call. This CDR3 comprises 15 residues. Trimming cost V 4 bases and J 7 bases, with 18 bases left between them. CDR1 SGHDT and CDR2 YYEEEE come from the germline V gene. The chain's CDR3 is CASSRRASQRNIQYF. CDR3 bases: TGTGCCAGCAGCCGAAGGGCCTCACAACGGAACATTCAGTACTTC.

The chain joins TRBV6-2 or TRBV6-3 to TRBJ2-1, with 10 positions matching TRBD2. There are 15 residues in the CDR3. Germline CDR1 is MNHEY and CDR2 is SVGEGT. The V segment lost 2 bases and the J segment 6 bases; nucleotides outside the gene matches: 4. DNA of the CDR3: TGTGCCAGCAGTTACGGGCCTAGCGGGGGCAATGAGCAGTTCTTC. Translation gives CASSYGPSGGNEQFF.

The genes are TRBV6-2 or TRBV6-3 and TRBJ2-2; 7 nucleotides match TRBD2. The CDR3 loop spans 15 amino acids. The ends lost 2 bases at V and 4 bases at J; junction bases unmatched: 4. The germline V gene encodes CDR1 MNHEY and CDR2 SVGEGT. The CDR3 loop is CASSYRGEATGELFF. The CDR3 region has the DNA TGTGCCAGCAGTTACCGGGGGGAGGCCACCGGGGAGCTGTTTTTT.

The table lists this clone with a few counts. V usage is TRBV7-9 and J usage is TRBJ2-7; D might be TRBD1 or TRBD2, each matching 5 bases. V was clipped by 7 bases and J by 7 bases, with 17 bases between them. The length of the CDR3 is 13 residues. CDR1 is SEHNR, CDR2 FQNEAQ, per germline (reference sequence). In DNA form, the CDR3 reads TGTGCCAGCACCTCGGGGACGTTTCGTGAGCAGTACTTC. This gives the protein CASTSGTFREQYF.

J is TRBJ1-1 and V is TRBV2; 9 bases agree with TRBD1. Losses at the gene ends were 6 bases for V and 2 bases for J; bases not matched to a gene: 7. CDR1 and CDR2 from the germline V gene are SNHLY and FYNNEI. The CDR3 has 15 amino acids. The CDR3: CASRGQGLANTEAFF. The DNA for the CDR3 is TGTGCCAGCAGGGGACAGGGACTGGCTAACACTGAAGCTTTCTTT.

CDR3 coding DNA: TGTGCCAGCAGTTACTCGAACGGAGGAAATTCACCCCTCCACTTT. The encoded protein is CASSYSNGGNSPLHF. The V call is TRBV6-5, the J call TRBJ1-6, with D uncertain. The germline V gene has CDR1 MNHEY and CDR2 SVGAGI. V lost 0 bases and J lost 7, with 10 bases in between. CDR3 length: 15 amino acids.